This entry lists 20 T cell receptor beta chains sequenced from one sample in a study of response to subunit inactivated influenza vaccine. TCRdb re-derived calls from the RT-PCR reads in MiXCR, one entry per CDR3 protein. The data contain 550,000 to 650,000 distinct CDR3 sequences, about 12% of them singletons. This sample comprised PBMCs from blood, obtained on the day of vaccination. The source of these receptors is a man in his forties or fifties who received an inactivated influenza vaccine.

Ten or more counts support this clonotype. The chain has TRBV5-1 and TRBJ2-5; D may match TRBD1 or TRBD2 (5 bases each). The CDR3 runs 14 residues. Trimming left V 4 bases short and J 4 bases short, with 14 bases between. Germline values: CDR1 SGHRS, CDR2 YFSETQ. The CDR3 is CASSAGGSGETQYF. For the CDR3, the DNA is TGCGCCAGCAGCGCTGGGGGTTCGGGAGAGACCCAGTACTTC.

This clonotype has a handful of counts. The gene calls are TRBV7-2 and TRBJ2-7, with 7 bases matching TRBD1. The V gene end was trimmed by 4 bases and the J gene end by 6 bases; junction bases not matched to a gene: 9. The CDR3 extends over 14 amino acids. Germline V lookup: CDR1 SGHTA, CDR2 FQGNSA. Here the CDR3 DNA reads TGTGCCAGCAGCTCCTCGAGAGGGACAGTCGAGCAGTACTTC. Protein: CASSSSRGTVEQYF.

This sequence joins TRBV18 and TRBJ2-1; D call uncertain. V was shortened by 3 bases and J by 2 bases, with 11 bases between the two germline ends. The CDR3 is 15 residues long. The germline CDR1 and CDR2 sequences are KGHSH and LQKENI. CDR3 bases: TGTGCCAGCTCACCGTCAGATATCGCCTACAATGAGCAGTTCTTC. It specifies CASSPSDIAYNEQFF.

This clonotype was counted between two and nine times. The gene calls are TRBV2 and TRBJ2-2, with 10 bases identical to TRBD2. V shed 9 bases and J 4 bases; nucleotides not matched to a gene: 20. Germline V gives CDR1 SNHLY, CDR2 FYNNEI. The CDR3 consists of 19 residues. In DNA form, the CDR3 reads TGTGCCAGTCAAATTCGGACTAGCGGACTGGTCGGGGCCACCGGGGAGCTGTTTTTT. Its protein product is CASQIRTSGLVGATGELFF.

CDR3 protein: CASSLGLGRPPYEQYF. In DNA form, the CDR3 reads TGTGCCAGCAGCTTAGGCCTGGGTCGTCCCCCCTACGAGCAGTACTTC. The J gene is TRBJ2-7, the V gene TRBV7-9; D remains unclear. The CDR3 has 16 residues. V was shortened by 1 base and J by 2 bases, with 15 bases between the two germline ends. The V gene's germline CDR1 is SEHNR and CDR2 FQNEAQ (reference sequence).

The rearrangement joins TRBV7-2 to TRBJ2-3, with D unresolved. The germline CDR1 and CDR2 sequences are SGHTA and FQGNSA. Trimming left V 2 bases short and J 6 bases short, with 9 bases between. The CDR3 has 13 amino acids. CDR3 sequence: CASSLTLLDTQYF. Written as DNA, the CDR3 is TGTGCCAGCAGCTTAACCCTTTTGGATACGCAGTATTTT.

The rearrangement links TRBV30 to TRBJ2-7; 9 positions agree with TRBD1. With 5 bases clipped from V and 2 bases from J, the junction kept 7 bases outside the gene matches. Germline V CDR1 and CDR2: GTSNPN, SVGIG (reference sequence). The CDR3 is 14 residues long. The CDR3 loop is CAWVEQGAPYEQYF. For the CDR3, the DNA is TGTGCCTGGGTAGAACAGGGGGCACCCTACGAGCAGTACTTC.

This clonotype showed up just a few times. The chain combines TRBV7-2 with TRBJ2-1; TRBD2 agrees at 7 bases. CDR3 size: 17 residues. CDR1 SGHTA and CDR2 FQGNSA come from the germline V gene. V trimming: 2 bases; J trimming: 0 bases; junction bases outside the gene matches: 7. Here the CDR3 DNA reads TGTGCCAGCAGCTTATTATCAAGCGGGAACTCCTACAATGAGCAGTTCTTC. Translated: CASSLLSSGNSYNEQFF.

This clonotype was seen more than once but under ten times. The chain employs TRBV29-1 and TRBJ2-7, with unresolved D. The V and J ends lost 6 bases and 2 bases respectively, with 14 bases between them. The CDR3 sequence is 13 residues long. Germline V lookup: CDR1 SQVTM, CDR2 ANQGSEA. The CDR3 reads CSVTTLKTYEQYF. The CDR3 nucleotides are TGCAGCGTCACGACACTGAAAACCTACGAGCAGTACTTC.

The V call is TRBV10-3, the J call TRBJ1-3; maybe TRBD1 (5 bases). Germline CDR1 and CDR2: ENHRY and SYGVKD. The CDR3 sequence is 19 residues long. Trimming took off 2 bases at V and 1 base at J, with 21 bases between the two ends. CDR3 nucleotide sequence: TGTGCCATCAGTGAGGGTTTTCAGGGACTACGGCCTTCTGGAAACACCATATATTTT. Translating gives CAISEGFQGLRPSGNTIYF.

This chain joins TRBV20-1 and TRBJ1-5, with a tentative D call TRBD1 (6 bases). This CDR3 region has 15 residues. V was cut by 3 bases and J by 7 bases, with 19 bases left in between. CDR1 DFQATT and CDR2 SNEGSKA come from the germline V gene (reference sequence). DNA of the CDR3: TGCAGTGCTAGTACGGCCAGGGGAAGGATGCAGCCCCAGCATTTT. This codes for CSASTARGRMQPQHF.

This rearrangement joins TRBV10-3 to TRBJ2-7, with a weak D call TRBD1 (6 bases). The germline V gene encodes CDR1 ENHRY and CDR2 SYGVKD. V was clipped by 6 bases and J by 5 bases, with 11 bases between them. This CDR3 has 12 amino acids. CDR3 nucleotides: TGTGCCATCAGCTTACAGGGTCACGAGCAGTACTTC. Translation: CAISLQGHEQYF.

This chain connects TRBV5-1 to TRBJ2-1, with 11 bases lining up with TRBD2. The trim removed 4 bases at V and 4 bases at J, leaving 10 bases unmatched. Germline V gene lookup returns CDR1 SGHRS and CDR2 YFSETQ. CDR3 length: 17 amino acids. CDR3 sequence (DNA): TGCGCCAGCAGCCTGTCTGTGAGGACTAGCGGGTACAATGAGCAGTTCTTC. This sequence encodes CASSLSVRTSGYNEQFF.

This clonotype was counted a few times. The chain links TRBV2 to TRBJ2-7; perhaps D is TRBD1 or TRBD2 (6 bases each). In germline, CDR1 is SNHLY, CDR2 FYNNEI. With 7 bases removed from V and 7 bases from J, the gap between germline ends came to 20 bases. The CDR3 length is 14 residues. The CDR3 DNA reads TGTGCCAGCAACTCGAATCCGGGGGCTCGGGAGCAGTACTTC. It codes for CASNSNPGAREQYF.

This clonotype turned up a few times. The gene calls are TRBV29-1 and TRBJ2-1, with 9 bases lining up with TRBD2. The germline gives CDR1 SQVTM, CDR2 ANQGSEA. The CDR3 has 15 amino acids. Unmatched junction bases numbered 8, after V lost 0 bases and J lost 8 bases. CDR3 DNA sequence: TGCAGCGTTGAAGATTGGTCTAGCGGGACTTATGAGCAGTTCTTC. Translated: CSVEDWSSGTYEQFF.

This clonotype was seen many times. V and J are TRBV6-2 or TRBV6-3 and TRBJ1-6; TRBD1 agrees at 8 bases. The ends lost 5 bases at V and 6 bases at J; junction bases unmatched: 3. The germline CDR1 and CDR2 sequences are MNHEY and SVGEGT. There are 14 residues in the CDR3. The DNA of the CDR3 is TGTGCCAGCAGTCGACAGGGGCGTAATTCACCCCTCCACTTT. This gives the protein CASSRQGRNSPLHF.

This rearrangement joins TRBV6-6 to TRBJ2-7; D may be TRBD1 or TRBD2 (6 bases each). V was cut by 2 bases and J by 4 bases, with 9 bases left in between. Germline V gene data show CDR1 as MNHNY and CDR2 as SVGAGI (reference sequence). This CDR3 is built from 13 residues. The CDR3 region is CASSYGGQYEQYF. The CDR3 DNA sequence: TGTGCCAGCAGTTACGGGGGGCAATACGAGCAGTACTTC.

This clonotype appeared a few times. V gene TRBV6-5 combines with J gene TRBJ2-1, with D possibly matching TRBD2 (6 bases). V was shortened by 2 bases and J by 6 bases, with 11 bases between the two germline ends. Germline CDR1 MNHEY, CDR2 SVGAGI. This CDR3 region has 14 residues. The CDR3 loop reads CASSYAGRVNEQFF. CDR3 nucleotide sequence: TGTGCCAGCAGTTACGCGGGGCGGGTCAATGAGCAGTTCTTC.

V usage is TRBV29-1 and J usage is TRBJ2-7, with TRBD2 matching over 10 bases. The junction had 3 bases not matched to a gene; V was cut back by 3 bases and J by 1 base. Germline V CDR1 and CDR2: SQVTM, ANQGSEA. This CDR3 comprises 14 residues. As DNA, the CDR3 is TGCAGCGTTGAGGAGCGGGAGGGATCCTACGAGCAGTACTTC. Its translation is CSVEEREGSYEQYF.

The V and J genes are TRBV3-1 and TRBJ2-5, with 12 bases lining up with TRBD2. V was pared by 1 base and J by 6 bases, with 9 bases of the junction left unmatched. The germline V gene has CDR1 LGHDT and CDR2 YNNKEL (reference sequence). There are 17 residues in the CDR3. CDR3 DNA sequence: TGTGCCAGCAGCCAAGCGCTAGCGGGGGGGCCGCGAAAGACCCAGTACTTC. This gives the protein CASSQALAGGPRKTQYF.